The 27 T cell receptor beta chains below come from one sample, sequenced in a study of identical twins. TCRdb reanalysed the 5' RACE reads using MiXCR and keeps one entry per CDR3 protein. The sample includes 260,000 or so distinct CDR3 sequences, approximately 8% seen only once; the top ten take 5% to 6%. These same records also appear under a second study, on yellow fever vaccine responses in identical twins.

The sequenced sample consisted of CD8+ T cells sorted from blood. The source is a woman aged 18-29 years in good health.

This clonotype was found a few times. This sequence joins TRBV5-5 and TRBJ2-7, with 9 nucleotides matching TRBD2. The CDR3 length is 16 residues. The germline V gene has CDR1 SGHKS and CDR2 YYEKEE (reference sequence). J gave up 6 bases and V 0 bases, and 10 bases lay outside the gene matches. The CDR3 here is CASSLDLAGGFLEQYV. CDR3 DNA sequence: TGTGCCAGCAGCTTGGATCTTGCGGGGGGGTTTCTCGAGCAGTACGTC.

The chain recombines TRBV7-8 with TRBJ2-7, with 11 nucleotides matching TRBD1. The germline gives CDR1 SGHVS, CDR2 FQNEAQ. This CDR3 is 16 amino acids long. J gave up 4 bases and V 5 bases, and 10 bases lay outside the gene matches. CDR3 sequence (DNA): TGTGCCAGCAGCACGGGACAGGGGGAGGTCAAATACGAGCAGTACTTC. As protein: CASSTGQGEVKYEQYF.

The V and J genes are TRBV6-5 and TRBJ2-7, with D uncertain. The CDR3 runs to 16 residues. V lost 5 bases and J lost 7, with 24 bases in between. The V gene's germline CDR1 is MNHEY and CDR2 SVGAGI. This CDR3 reads CASSHDLGWLSEEQYF. CDR3 DNA sequence: TGTGCCAGCAGTCACGACTTAGGCTGGTTGTCGGAAGAGCAGTACTTC.

This clonotype came up many times. V gene TRBV4-1 combines with J gene TRBJ2-3; tentatively, D is TRBD2 (6 bases). The V gene's germline CDR1 is MGHRA and CDR2 YSYEKL. The V end lost 5 bases, the J end lost 6 bases, and 15 bases lay between the germline ends. The CDR3 sequence is 14 residues long. The CDR3 region is CASSWFRDFDTQYF. For the CDR3, the DNA is TGCGCCAGCAGCTGGTTCCGGGACTTCGATACGCAGTATTTT.

This clonotype turned up a few times. The V call is TRBV12-3 or TRBV12-4, the J call TRBJ2-5; 10 bases map to TRBD2. CDR3 length: 15 residues. The J segment lost 5 bases and the V segment lost 7 bases, leaving 10 bases of the junction unmatched. The CDR3 spells CASTPSGGVGETQYF. As DNA, the CDR3 is TGTGCCAGCACCCCCAGCGGGGGGGTGGGGGAGACCCAGTACTTC.

This clonotype was seen only once. This chain links TRBV5-6 with TRBJ2-2; TRBD2 matches 11 bases. In germline, CDR1 is SGHDT, CDR2 YYEEEE. The CDR3 runs to 16 residues. Germline trimming cut 4 bases from V and 5 bases from J; bases unmatched to any gene: 7. The CDR3 protein is CASSNLAGGRTGELFF. DNA of the CDR3: TGTGCCAGCAGCAACCTAGCGGGAGGTCGGACCGGGGAGCTGTTTTTT.

Only a few counts were recorded for this clonotype. V and J are TRBV3-1 and TRBJ2-1, with D possibly matching TRBD2 (6 bases). The germline CDR1 and CDR2 sequences are LGHDT and YNNKEL (reference sequence). The CDR3 sequence is 16 residues long. V gave up 4 bases and J gave up 6 bases, with 19 bases separating them. This CDR3 reads CASSLRRVSGSNEQFF. For the CDR3, the DNA is TGTGCCAGCAGCCTAAGGAGGGTTAGCGGTAGCAATGAGCAGTTCTTC.

This clonotype was detected a few times. The rearrangement links TRBV7-9 to TRBJ2-7; D is undetermined. The CDR3 spans 14 residues. Germline V gene data show CDR1 as SEHNR and CDR2 as FQNEAQ (reference sequence). Trimming shortened V by 0 bases and J by 5 bases, and 11 bases separated the two germline ends. CDR3 in DNA: TGTGCCAGCAGCTTAGCGGTGGGCCCCCACGAGCAGTACTTC. It translates to CASSLAVGPHEQYF.

In this sample, this clonotype turned up many times. The chain couples TRBV28 to TRBJ1-1, with a weak D call TRBD1 (6 bases). The CDR3 totals 12 residues. V dropped 6 bases and J dropped 6 bases, with 11 bases sitting between them. In germline, CDR1 is MDHEN, CDR2 SYDVKM. Here the CDR3 reads CASSPGTPEAFF. CDR3 coding DNA: TGTGCCAGCAGCCCAGGGACACCTGAAGCTTTCTTT.

A few counts support this clonotype. V usage is TRBV11-3 and J usage is TRBJ2-5; 8 positions agree with TRBD2. CDR1 and CDR2 (germline): SGHNT, YENEEA. V trimming: 1 base; J trimming: 4 bases; junction bases outside the gene matches: 5. The length of the CDR3 is 15 residues. The CDR3 DNA sequence: TGTGCCAGCAGCTTAGTAGTTGCGGGAGGAGAGACCCAGTACTTC. Protein sequence: CASSLVVAGGETQYF. The variable domain in full, completed from reference TRBV11-3 and TRBJ2-5, reads EAGVVQSPRYKIIEKKQPVAFWCNPISGHNTLYWYLQNLGQGPELLIRYENEEAVDDSQLPKDRFSAERLKGVDSTLKIQPAELGDSAVYLCASSLVVAGGETQYFGPGTRLLVL.

The chain combines TRBV19 with TRBJ2-7; 9 bases line up with TRBD1. There are 13 residues in the CDR3. Germline-derived CDR1 and CDR2 are LNHDA and SQIVND (reference sequence). V shed 8 bases, J shed 4 bases, and the junction held 6 bases outside the gene matches. The CDR3 here is CASLGTGIYEQYV. The CDR3 nucleotides are TGTGCCAGTCTCGGGACAGGGATTTACGAGCAGTACGTC.

This clonotype was observed at least ten times. The CDR3: CASSLVEGTSTEAFF. The CDR3 DNA reads TGTGCCAGCAGCTTAGTAGAGGGGACATCCACTGAAGCTTTCTTT. The V gene is TRBV7-9, the J gene TRBJ1-1, with a weak D call TRBD1 (6 bases). Between the trimmed V and J ends, which lost 1 base and 4 bases, there was a span of 13 bases. The CDR3 runs 15 residues. The germline CDR1 and CDR2 sequences are SEHNR and FQNEAQ (reference sequence).

There are a few counts of this clonotype. CDR3 protein: CASSPTRGEQYF. The DNA for the CDR3 is TGTGCCAGCAGTCCTACCCGGGGGGAGCAGTACTTC. The chain couples TRBV28 to TRBJ2-7, with TRBD2 as a possible D gene (6 bases). The CDR3 loop spans 12 amino acids. Germline-derived CDR1 and CDR2 are MDHEN and SYDVKM. Trimming took off 5 bases at V and 7 bases at J, with 12 bases between the two ends.

At least ten counts were recorded for this clonotype. The chain is built from TRBV11-2 and TRBJ2-7, with a tentative D call TRBD2 (6 bases). The CDR3 extends over 14 amino acids. Germline V gives CDR1 SGHAT, CDR2 FQNNGV. V lost 5 bases and J 6 bases, leaving 17 bases between the germline ends. The CDR3 is CASSPLGGIFEQYV. CDR3 in DNA: TGTGCCAGCAGCCCGTTAGGCGGGATATTCGAGCAGTACGTC.

This clonotype was detected many times. V gene TRBV2 combines with J gene TRBJ2-3; D uncertain. The V and J ends lost 4 bases and 6 bases respectively, with 2 bases between them. CDR3 length: 10 amino acids. Germline loops: CDR1 SNHLY, CDR2 FYNNEI. CDR3 amino acids: CASSVDTQYF. As DNA, the CDR3 is TGTGCCAGCAGTGTGGATACGCAGTATTTT.

The gene calls are TRBV7-9 and TRBJ2-1; 7 bases are a match to TRBD2. J was trimmed by 2 bases and V by 5 bases; bases with no gene match: 6. Germline V CDR1 and CDR2: SEHNR, FQNEAQ (reference sequence). The CDR3 has 15 residues. CDR3 protein: CASSPRTSPYNEQFF. CDR3 in DNA: TGTGCCAGCAGCCCCCGGACTAGTCCCTACAATGAGCAGTTCTTC.

This chain joins TRBV10-3 and TRBJ2-3, with a possible D match to TRBD1 (6 bases). Looked up from germline, CDR1 is ENHRY and CDR2 is SYGVKD. This CDR3 region has 16 residues. V was cut by 0 bases and J by 0 bases, with 10 bases left in between. The CDR3 bases are TGTGCCATCAGTGAGTCCTTTACAGGGAGCACAGATACGCAGTATTTT. This gives the protein CAISESFTGSTDTQYF.

This clonotype appeared a few times. The V and J genes are TRBV4-1 and TRBJ2-2, with 7 positions matching TRBD1. Germline values: CDR1 MGHRA, CDR2 YSYEKL. Trimming took 0 bases from V and 6 from J; bases not matched to a gene: 4. The length of the CDR3 is 15 residues. CDR3 bases: TGCGCCAGCAGCCAAGAGACAGGGAGCGCCGGGGAGCTGTTTTTT. Amino acid sequence: CASSQETGSAGELFF.

Note on this clonotype: Germline and junction disagree at one end, which may indicate a read error. The CDR3 nucleotides read TGCAGTGCGAGAGAGTACAATGAGCAGTTCTTC. Translating gives CSAREYNEQFF. This sequence joins TRBV20-1 and TRBJ2-1; D remains ambiguous. Germline V gene lookup returns CDR1 DFQATT and CDR2 SNEGSKA (reference sequence). This CDR3 is 11 amino acids long.

This rearrangement joins TRBV13 to TRBJ2-1; possible D gene TRBD2, 5 bases. This CDR3 has 16 residues. Trimming cost V 7 bases and J 7 bases, with 23 bases left between them. CDR1 is PRHDT, CDR2 FYEKMQ, per germline (reference sequence). Here the CDR3 DNA reads TGTGCCAGCACGGACTCGGAACGAAATTTGGGGAATGAGCAGTTCTTC. Its protein product is CASTDSERNLGNEQFF. Together with reference TRBV13 and TRBJ2-1, the CDR3 gives the full variable domain: AAGVIQSPRHLIKEKRETATLKCYPIPRHDTVYWYQQGPGQDPQFLISFYEKMQSDKGSIPDRFSAQQFSDYHSELNMSSLELGDSALYFCASTDSERNLGNEQFFGPGTRLTVL.

This clonotype was seen ten or more times. V is TRBV7-7 and J is TRBJ2-1; D ambiguous. CDR1 is SSHAT, CDR2 FNYEAQ, per germline (reference sequence). The CDR3 covers 14 residues. Deletions cut 2 bases from V and 5 bases from J, with 10 bases between. The CDR3 sequence is CASSLNIGHNEQFF. The CDR3 DNA sequence: TGTGCCAGCAGCTTAAATATTGGTCACAATGAGCAGTTCTTC.

This clonotype showed up many times. This sequence joins TRBV2 and TRBJ2-7, with D perhaps given as TRBD1 or TRBD2 (5 bases each). The CDR3 is made up of 11 amino acids. Per germline, CDR1 SNHLY and CDR2 FYNNEI. Trimming took 1 base from V and 7 from J, leaving 5 bases between them. The DNA for the CDR3 is TGTGCCAGCAGTGAAGGGGGGGAGCAGTACGTC. Its protein product is CASSEGGEQYV.

The V gene is TRBV7-9, the J gene TRBJ2-2; TRBD1 might be the D (6 bases). The germline CDR1 and CDR2 sequences are SEHNR and FQNEAQ (reference sequence). Trimming cost V 5 bases and J 5 bases, with 18 bases left between them. The CDR3 loop spans 16 amino acids. CDR3: CASSPSPGVVTGELFF. The CDR3 nucleotides read TGTGCCAGCAGCCCAAGTCCAGGGGTTGTGACCGGGGAGCTGTTTTTT.

This clonotype was seen many times. The chain employs TRBV7-9 and TRBJ2-2; TRBD1 matches at 8 bases. This CDR3 comprises 16 residues. The J segment lost 3 bases and the V segment lost 5 bases, leaving 8 bases of the junction unmatched. Germline values: CDR1 SEHNR, CDR2 FQNEAQ (reference sequence). CDR3 protein: CASSRTGGEDTGELFF. The CDR3 nucleotides read TGTGCCAGCAGCCGTACAGGGGGTGAAGACACCGGGGAGCTGTTTTTT.

This clonotype was seen many times. The V and J genes are TRBV18 and TRBJ2-1; weak D call: TRBD2 (7 bases). V lost 1 base and J 8 bases, leaving 9 bases between the germline ends. This CDR3 comprises 13 residues. The germline CDR1 and CDR2 sequences are KGHSH and LQKENI. This CDR3 reads CASSPRGGDEQFF. The DNA for the CDR3 is TGTGCCAGCTCACCACGAGGGGGGGATGAGCAGTTCTTC.

This clonotype appeared a few times. The chain recombines TRBV20-1 with TRBJ2-1; D possibly corresponds to TRBD1 (6 bases). The CDR3 loop spans 12 amino acids. V lost 6 bases and J 9 bases, leaving 15 bases between the germline ends. Germline V gene sequence: CDR1 DFQATT, CDR2 SNEGSKA (reference sequence). The CDR3 bases are TGCAGTGCAGACCCAGGGGAAAGTGAGCAGTTCTTC. This translates into CSADPGESEQFF.

The table lists this clonotype with a few counts. This rearrangement joins TRBV15 to TRBJ2-7, with no clear D. Germline CDR1 and CDR2: LNHNV and YYDKDF (reference sequence). The CDR3 consists of 13 residues. V lost 0 bases to trimming and J lost 2 bases, with 5 bases between them. CDR3 nucleotide sequence: TGTGCCACCAGCAGAGATAGAACCTACGAGCAGTACGTC. This codes for CATSRDRTYEQYV.